This T cell receptor beta chain stems from a study of T cells in Graves' hyperthyroidism and ophthalmopathy. General study findings and limits: From stable hyperthyroidism, ophthalmopathy was separated by a 13 V-J model. Most clonotypes expanded in thyroid above 0.001 were likewise present in blood.

This clonotype was found many times. Its antigen remains unidentified. No progression to ophthalmopathy during 18 months of follow-up defined stable disease. Patients aged 18 to 65 had newly diagnosed hyperthyroidism of under 2 months' duration. RNA transcripts yielded amplified TCR beta CDR3 regions. The primer set for the first-round RT-PCR of the TCR CDR3 was HTBI. TCRdb re-analysed the multiplex PCR reads in MiXCR, keeping a single row per CDR3 protein. The sample has about 520,000 distinct CDR3 sequences; about 20% are singletons. The CDR3 runs 16 residues. Germline V gene data show CDR1 as SGHRS and CDR2 as YFSETQ. After removal of 4 bases from V and 6 bases from J, the junction contained 11 bases not matched to a gene.

Sequenced input: blood. This chain links TRBV5-1 with TRBJ2-5; 11 bases are shared with TRBD2. The sequence came from a man aged 18 to 29 with Graves' hyperthyroidism. In DNA, the CDR3 is TGCGCCAGCAGCCTCGGGCTAGCGGGGGGCCGGAAGACCCAGTACTTC. Its translation is CASSLGLAGGRKTQYF.